The 15 T cell receptor beta chains presented below share a single source sample, sequenced in a study of T cell responses to AZD1222 COVID-19 vaccine. Sequencing was performed with immunoSEQ multiplex PCR; in TCRdb, only in-frame clones are kept and a portion is missing. The repertoire consists of about 130,000 clones, with 86% occurring once and the leading ten covering 20% to 25%. The source was peripheral blood, collected on day 0 of AZD1222 vaccination. These receptors were taken from an adult in good health.

The chain couples TRBV18 to TRBJ1-1, with 9 positions matching TRBD1. The CDR3 is 15 amino acids. V lost 5 bases and J lost 0; bases outside the gene matches: 4. The germline CDR1 and CDR2 sequences are KGHSH and LQKENI. CDR3 amino acids: CASSSRDRVNTEAFF. CDR3 nucleotides: TGTGCCAGCTCATCTAGGGACAGGGTGAACACTGAAGCTTTCTTT. Combining the CDR3 with reference TRBV18 and TRBJ1-1 gives the whole variable domain NAGVMQNPRHLVRRRGQEARLRCSPMKGHSHVYWYRQLPEEGLKFMVYLQKENIIDESGMPKERFSAEFPKEGPSILRIQQVVRGDSAAYFCASSSRDRVNTEAFFGQGTRLTVV.

The chain joins TRBV2 to TRBJ2-7; unclear D gene. Germline V gene data show CDR1 as SNHLY and CDR2 as FYNNEI. This CDR3 region has 13 residues. The germline V and J ends were trimmed by 5 bases and 2 bases, with 10 bases remaining between them. The CDR3 nucleotides are TGTGCCAGCAGTCCCGGAGACACCTACGAGCAGTACTTC. It is translated as CASSPGDTYEQYF.

A remark on this clone: Other DNA sequences of this sample code for an identical CDR3. This chain links TRBV15 with TRBJ1-2; D ambiguous. CDR1 and CDR2 (germline): LNHNV, YYDKDF (reference sequence). CDR3 length: 12 residues. The V and J ends lost 1 base and 4 bases respectively, with 4 bases between them. CDR3: CATSRATYGYTF. The CDR3 region has the DNA TGTGCCACCAGCAGAGCCACCTATGGCTACACCTTC.

The chain employs TRBV6-4 and TRBJ2-7, with 12 positions matching TRBD1. The CDR3 has 15 residues. Germline V gene data show CDR1 as MRHNA and CDR2 as SNTAGT. Trimming took 8 bases from V and 5 from J; bases not matched to a gene: 10. CDR3 sequence: CASPSDGTGGHEQYF. The CDR3 DNA reads as TGTGCCAGCCCTTCCGACGGGACAGGGGGCCACGAGCAGTACTTC.

The rearrangement joins TRBV6-5 to TRBJ1-2; no reliable D call. The ends were cut back, 3 bases at V and 8 bases at J, with 7 bases in the middle. The CDR3 is made up of 11 amino acids. The germline V gene has CDR1 MNHEY and CDR2 SVGAGI. The CDR3, as DNA: TGTGCCAGCAGTTATCTTGGCGGCTACACCTTC. Translation: CASSYLGGYTF.

The rearrangement uses TRBV7-9 and TRBJ2-2; no clear D gene. Trimming shortened V by 2 bases and J by 1 base, and 11 bases separated the two germline ends. Germline assignment: CDR1 SEHNR and CDR2 FQNEAQ (reference sequence). This CDR3 is 16 amino acids long. The CDR3 DNA reads as TGTGCCAGCAGCTTAATGTACAGCCTGAACACCGGGGAGCTGTTTTTT. Residues: CASSLMYSLNTGELFF.

The chain links TRBV15 to TRBJ1-1; tentatively, D is TRBD1 (5 bases). CDR3 length: 15 amino acids. V was trimmed by 7 bases and J by 0 bases, leaving 15 bases between them. Germline CDR1 reads LNHNV; CDR2 reads YYDKDF (reference sequence). CDR3 nucleotides: TGTGCCACCACCGAAATGGGACGGCTGAACACTGAAGCTTTCTTT. Translating gives CATTEMGRLNTEAFF.

The chain carries TRBV7-2 and TRBJ1-6; D unresolved. In germline, CDR1 is SGHTA, CDR2 FQGNSA. V was clipped by 1 base and J by 0 bases, with 10 bases between them. CDR3 size: 17 residues. CDR3 amino acids: CASSLGSVSSYNSPLHF. CDR3 nucleotide sequence: TGTGCCAGCAGCTTAGGTAGCGTTAGCTCCTATAATTCACCCCTCCACTTT. Using reference TRBV7-2 and TRBJ1-6 for the parts outside the CDR3, the full variable domain is GAGVSQSPSNKVTEKGKDVELRCDPISGHTALYWYRQSLGQGLEFLIYFQGNSAPDKSGLPSDRFSAERTGGSVSTLTIQRTQQEDSAVYLCASSLGSVSSYNSPLHFGNGTRLTVT.

This sequence joins TRBV6-5 and TRBJ1-2, with 7 positions matching TRBD1. With 1 base clipped from V and 6 bases from J, the junction kept 11 bases outside the gene matches. The germline V gene encodes CDR1 MNHEY and CDR2 SVGAGI. The CDR3 length is 16 residues. The CDR3 bases are TGTGCCAGCAGTTACTATTTGGGTGGGCAGGGGGATGGCTACACCTTC. It yields the protein CASSYYLGGQGDGYTF.

This clone was counted between two and nine times. The chain couples TRBV4-3 to TRBJ2-7; D tentatively fits TRBD1 or TRBD2 (5 bases each). V lost 1 base and J lost 0, with 10 bases in between. Germline CDR1 LGHNA, CDR2 YSLEER. This CDR3 is built from 15 residues. The CDR3 loop is CASSQASGGSYEQYF. CDR3 DNA sequence: TGCGCCAGCAGCCAAGCTAGTGGGGGCTCCTACGAGCAGTACTTC.

This clone showed up just once. The J gene is TRBJ1-5, the V gene TRBV19, with TRBD1 matching over 8 bases. V shed 3 bases and J 7 bases; nucleotides not matched to a gene: 2. CDR1 is LNHDA and CDR2 is SQIVND in the germline V gene (reference sequence). The CDR3 spans 13 residues. The CDR3 coding sequence is TGTGCCAGTAGTATGGACAGGGACCAGCCCCAGCATTTT. It encodes CASSMDRDQPQHF.

The genes are TRBV2 and TRBJ1-2, with 8 bases aligning to TRBD1. Germline V gene lookup returns CDR1 SNHLY and CDR2 FYNNEI. Trimming at V came to 5 bases and at J to 5 bases, leaving 7 bases not matched to a gene. The CDR3 covers 14 residues. CDR3 DNA: TGTGCCAGCAGTCGGACAGGGAATCGGTATGGCTACACCTTC. Translation: CASSRTGNRYGYTF. The complete variable domain, with remaining parts taken from reference TRBV2 and TRBJ1-2, reads EPEVTQTPSHQVTQMGQEVILRCVPISNHLYFYWYRQILGQKVEFLVSFYNNEISEKSEIFDDQFSVERPDGSNFTLKIRSTKLEDSAMYFCASSRTGNRYGYTFGSGTRLTVV.

The J gene is TRBJ2-1, the V gene TRBV9; D might be TRBD1 (6 bases). This CDR3 has 14 residues. Germline assignment: CDR1 SGDLS and CDR2 YYNGEE. V was clipped by 5 bases and J by 3 bases, with 12 bases between them. For the CDR3, the DNA is TGTGCCAGCAGGGGAACAGGGCGCTACAATGAGCAGTTCTTC. This encodes CASRGTGRYNEQFF.

The V and J genes are TRBV4-3 and TRBJ1-5; TRBD1 matches at 9 bases. Per germline, CDR1 LGHNA and CDR2 YSLEER. V was pared by 0 bases and J by 9 bases, with 9 bases of the junction left unmatched. CDR3 size: 16 residues. For the CDR3, the DNA is TGCGCCAGCAGCCAAGATCTAGGACAGGGGTCACGGCCCCAGCATTTT. It specifies CASSQDLGQGSRPQHF.

The table lists this clone with a few counts. The V call is TRBV18, the J call TRBJ2-2; TRBD1 matches 11 bases. Germline V gene data show CDR1 as KGHSH and CDR2 as LQKENI. This CDR3 has 15 amino acids. Losses at the gene ends were 3 bases for V and 4 bases for J; bases not matched to a gene: 1. CDR3: CASSPGTGGTGELFF. The CDR3 DNA follows: TGTGCCAGCTCACCTGGGACAGGGGGCACCGGGGAGCTGTTTTTT.